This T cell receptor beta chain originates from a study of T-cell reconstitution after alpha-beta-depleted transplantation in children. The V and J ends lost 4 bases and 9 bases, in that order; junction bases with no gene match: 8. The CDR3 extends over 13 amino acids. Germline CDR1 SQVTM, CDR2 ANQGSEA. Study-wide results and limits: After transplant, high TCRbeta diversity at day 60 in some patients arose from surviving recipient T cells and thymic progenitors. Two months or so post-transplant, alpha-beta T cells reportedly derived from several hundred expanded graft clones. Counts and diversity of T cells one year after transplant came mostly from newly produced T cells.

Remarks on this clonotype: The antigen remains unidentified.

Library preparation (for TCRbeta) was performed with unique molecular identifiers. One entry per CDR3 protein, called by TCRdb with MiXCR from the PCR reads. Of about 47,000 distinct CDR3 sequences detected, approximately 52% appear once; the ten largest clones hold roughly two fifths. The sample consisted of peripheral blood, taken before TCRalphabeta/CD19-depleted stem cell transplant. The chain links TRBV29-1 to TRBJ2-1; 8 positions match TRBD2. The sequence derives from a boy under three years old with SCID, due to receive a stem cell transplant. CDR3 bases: TGCAGCGTTGGGGTCGGGGGGGTTGGTGAGCAGTTCTTC. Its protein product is CSVGVGGVGEQFF.